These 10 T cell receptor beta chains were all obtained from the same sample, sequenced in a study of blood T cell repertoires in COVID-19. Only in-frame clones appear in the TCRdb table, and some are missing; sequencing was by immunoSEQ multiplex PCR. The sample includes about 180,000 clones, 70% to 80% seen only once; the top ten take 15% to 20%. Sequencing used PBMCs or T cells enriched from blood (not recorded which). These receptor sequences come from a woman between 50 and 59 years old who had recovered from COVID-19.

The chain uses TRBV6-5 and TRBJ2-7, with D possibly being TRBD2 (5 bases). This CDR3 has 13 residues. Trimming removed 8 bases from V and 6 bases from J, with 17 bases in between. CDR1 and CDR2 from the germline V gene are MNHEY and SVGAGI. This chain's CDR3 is CASLTKGGAEQYF. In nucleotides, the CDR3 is TGTGCCAGCCTCACCAAAGGAGGAGCCGAGCAGTACTTC.

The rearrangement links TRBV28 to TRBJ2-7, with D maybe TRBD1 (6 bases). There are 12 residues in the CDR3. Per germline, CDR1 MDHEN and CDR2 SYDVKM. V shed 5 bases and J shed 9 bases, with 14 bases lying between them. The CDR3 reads CASSTPTGPQYF. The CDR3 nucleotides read TGTGCCAGCAGTACTCCGACAGGCCCGCAGTACTTC.

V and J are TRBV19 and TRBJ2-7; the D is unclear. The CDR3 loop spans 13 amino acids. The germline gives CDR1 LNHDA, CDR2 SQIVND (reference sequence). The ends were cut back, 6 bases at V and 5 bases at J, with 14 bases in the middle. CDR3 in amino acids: CASRSPSSNEQYF. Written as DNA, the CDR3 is TGTGCCAGTAGGTCACCTAGTTCTAACGAGCAGTACTTC.

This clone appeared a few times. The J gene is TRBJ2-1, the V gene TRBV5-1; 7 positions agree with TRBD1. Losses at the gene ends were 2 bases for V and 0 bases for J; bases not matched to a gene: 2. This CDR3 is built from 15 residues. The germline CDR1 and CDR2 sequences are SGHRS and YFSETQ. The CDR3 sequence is CASSLQGSSYNEQFF. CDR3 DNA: TGCGCCAGCAGCTTACAGGGGAGCTCCTACAATGAGCAGTTCTTC.

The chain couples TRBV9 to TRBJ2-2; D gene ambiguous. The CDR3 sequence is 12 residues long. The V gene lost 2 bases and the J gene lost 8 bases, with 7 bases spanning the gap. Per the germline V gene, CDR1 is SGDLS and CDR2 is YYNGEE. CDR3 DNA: TGTGCCAGCAGCGTGGTAGAGGGGGAGCTGTTTTTT. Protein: CASSVVEGELFF.

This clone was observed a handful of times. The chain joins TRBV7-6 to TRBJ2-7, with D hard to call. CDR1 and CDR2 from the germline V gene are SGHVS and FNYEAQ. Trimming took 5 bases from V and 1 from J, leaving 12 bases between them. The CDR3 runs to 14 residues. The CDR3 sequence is CASSRRQESYEQYF. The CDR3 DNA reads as TGTGCCAGCAGCCGTCGACAAGAGTCCTACGAGCAGTACTTC.

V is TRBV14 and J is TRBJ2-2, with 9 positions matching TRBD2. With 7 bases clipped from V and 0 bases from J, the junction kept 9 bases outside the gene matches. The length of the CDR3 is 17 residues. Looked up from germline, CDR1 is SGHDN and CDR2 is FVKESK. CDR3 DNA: TGTGCCAGCACCCGAATAGCGGGAGCCTCGAACACCGGGGAGCTGTTTTTT. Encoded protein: CASTRIAGASNTGELFF.

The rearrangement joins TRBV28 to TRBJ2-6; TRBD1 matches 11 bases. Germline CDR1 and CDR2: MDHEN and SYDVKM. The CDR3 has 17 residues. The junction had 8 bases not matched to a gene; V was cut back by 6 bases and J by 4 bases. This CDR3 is CASSFGQGAPGANVLTF. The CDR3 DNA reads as TGTGCCAGCAGCTTCGGACAGGGGGCGCCAGGGGCCAACGTCCTGACTTTC.

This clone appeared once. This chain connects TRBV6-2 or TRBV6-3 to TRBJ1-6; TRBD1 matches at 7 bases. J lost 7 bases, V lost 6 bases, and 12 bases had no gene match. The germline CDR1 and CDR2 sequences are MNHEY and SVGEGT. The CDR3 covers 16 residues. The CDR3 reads CASSHYETGRNSPLHF. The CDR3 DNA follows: TGTGCCAGCAGCCACTACGAGACAGGGCGGAATTCACCCCTCCACTTT.

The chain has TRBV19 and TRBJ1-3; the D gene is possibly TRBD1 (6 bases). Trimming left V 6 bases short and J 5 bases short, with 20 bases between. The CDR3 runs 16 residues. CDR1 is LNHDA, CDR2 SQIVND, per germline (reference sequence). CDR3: CASSMGPDSYRNTIYF. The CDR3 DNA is TGTGCCAGTAGCATGGGTCCGGACAGCTACCGAAACACCATATATTTT.